Detailed here is one T cell receptor beta chain. Treatment noted: treatment-naive control, cytoreductive nephrectomy. Trimming removed 6 bases from V and 7 bases from J; junction bases left unmatched: 12. Germline-derived CDR1 and CDR2 are LNHDA and SQIVND (reference sequence). This CDR3 is 14 amino acids long. The protocol was immunoSEQ multiplex PCR, while the TCRdb copy is restricted to in-frame clones and leaves out a portion. The sample gives 10,000 to 12,000 clones, roughly three fifths of which show up once; nearly 10% is in the top ten. The data derive from a study of radiation and T cells in renal cell carcinoma.

J is TRBJ2-7 and V is TRBV19; 7 bases are a match to TRBD1. The TCR originated in a man aged 40-49 years with renal cell carcinoma. This specimen was tumor tissue, taken from a patient whose treatment was nephrectomy without radiotherapy. The CDR3 bases are TGTGCCAGTAGACCTCGAGACAGGGTGGGTGAGCAGTACTTC. Encoded protein: CASRPRDRVGEQYF.